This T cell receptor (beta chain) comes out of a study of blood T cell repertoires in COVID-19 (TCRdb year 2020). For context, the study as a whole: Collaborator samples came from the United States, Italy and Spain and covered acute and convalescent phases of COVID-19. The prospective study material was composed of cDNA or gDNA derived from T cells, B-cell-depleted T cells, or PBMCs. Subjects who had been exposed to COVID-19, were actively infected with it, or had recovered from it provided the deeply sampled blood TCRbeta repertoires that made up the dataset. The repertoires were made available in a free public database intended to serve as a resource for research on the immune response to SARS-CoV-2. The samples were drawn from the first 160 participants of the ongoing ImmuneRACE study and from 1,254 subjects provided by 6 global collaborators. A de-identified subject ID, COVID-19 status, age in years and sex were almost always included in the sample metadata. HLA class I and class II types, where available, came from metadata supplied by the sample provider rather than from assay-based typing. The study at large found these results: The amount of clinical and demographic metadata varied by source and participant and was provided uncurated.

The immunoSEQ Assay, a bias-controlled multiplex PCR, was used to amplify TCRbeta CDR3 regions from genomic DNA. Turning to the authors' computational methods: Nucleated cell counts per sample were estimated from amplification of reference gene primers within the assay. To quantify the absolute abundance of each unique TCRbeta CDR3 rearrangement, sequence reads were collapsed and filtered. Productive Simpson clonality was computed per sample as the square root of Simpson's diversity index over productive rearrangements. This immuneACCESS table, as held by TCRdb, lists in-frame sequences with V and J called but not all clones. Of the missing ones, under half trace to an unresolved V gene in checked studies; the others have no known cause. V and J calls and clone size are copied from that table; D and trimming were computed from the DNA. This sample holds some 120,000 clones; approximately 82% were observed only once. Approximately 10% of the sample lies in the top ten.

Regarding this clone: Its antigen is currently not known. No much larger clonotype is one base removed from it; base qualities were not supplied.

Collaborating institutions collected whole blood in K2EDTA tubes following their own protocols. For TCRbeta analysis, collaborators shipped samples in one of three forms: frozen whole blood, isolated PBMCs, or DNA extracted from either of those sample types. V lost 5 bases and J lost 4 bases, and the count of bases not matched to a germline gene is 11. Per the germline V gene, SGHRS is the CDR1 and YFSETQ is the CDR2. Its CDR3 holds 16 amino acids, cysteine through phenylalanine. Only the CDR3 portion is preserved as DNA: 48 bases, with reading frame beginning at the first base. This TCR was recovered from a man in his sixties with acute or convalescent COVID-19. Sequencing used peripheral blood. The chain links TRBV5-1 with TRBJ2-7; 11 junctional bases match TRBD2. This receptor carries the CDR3 CASSPGTSGFFYEQYF. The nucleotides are TGCGCCAGCAGTCCCGGGACTAGCGGATTTTTTTACGAGCAGTACTTC.